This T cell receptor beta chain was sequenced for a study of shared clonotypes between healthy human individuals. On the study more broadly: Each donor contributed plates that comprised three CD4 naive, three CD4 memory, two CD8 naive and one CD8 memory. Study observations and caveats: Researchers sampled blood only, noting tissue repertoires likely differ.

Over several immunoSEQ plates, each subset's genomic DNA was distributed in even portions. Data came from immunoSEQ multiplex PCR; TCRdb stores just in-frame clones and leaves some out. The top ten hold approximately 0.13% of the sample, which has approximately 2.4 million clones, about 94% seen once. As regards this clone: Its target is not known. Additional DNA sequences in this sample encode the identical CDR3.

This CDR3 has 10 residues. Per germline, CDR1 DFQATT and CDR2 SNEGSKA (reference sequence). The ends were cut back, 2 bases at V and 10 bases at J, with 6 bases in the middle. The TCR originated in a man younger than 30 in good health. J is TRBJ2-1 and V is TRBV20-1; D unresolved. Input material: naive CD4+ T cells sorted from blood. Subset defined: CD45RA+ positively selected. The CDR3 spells CSARQDEQFF. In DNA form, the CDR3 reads TGCAGTGCTAGACAGGACGAGCAGTTCTTC.